This TCR beta chain was found in a study of shared clonotypes between healthy human individuals. Looking at the study overall: Each donor's CD4 naive and CD4 memory cells filled three plates apiece, CD8 naive two, and CD8 memory one. Findings and limits, study-wide: Richness estimates generally favored naive over memory subsets.

The table lists this clone with a count of one. The antigen remains undetermined. TCRdb keeps only in-frame clones here, not all; method: immunoSEQ multiplex PCR. The sample yields 2 million to 2.5 million clones, less than 95% seen once. Sequencing was performed on naive CD4+ T cells from PBMCs. Subset in this sample: CD45RA+ positively selected. This TCR was recovered from a man aged 18 to 30 in good health. Some clones in this sample may be carry-over from other donors' samples.

The CDR3 nucleotides read TGTGCCAGCAGCCAACGGTGGCGGACAGGCCCATTTCGGGTCACCTTC. It yields the protein CASSQRWRTGPFRVTF. The genes are TRBV5-6 and TRBJ1-2; TRBD1 agrees at 7 bases. Trimming took 4 bases from V and 13 from J; bases not matched to a gene: 22. This CDR3 is built from 16 residues. Germline CDR1 SGHDT, CDR2 YYEEEE. The full variable domain, completed using reference TRBV5-6 and TRBJ1-2, is DAGVTQSPTHLIKTRGQQVTLRCSPKSGHDTVSWYQQALGQGPQFIFQYYEEEERQRGNFPDRFSGHQFPNYSSELNVNALLLGDSALYLCASSQRWRTGPFRVTFGSGTRLTVV.